The present TCR beta chain was sequenced within a study of blood T cell repertoires in COVID-19. Symptom resolution, clearance, or two negative PCRs marked the recovered donors of Cohort 3. Germline-derived CDR1 and CDR2 are SGHTA and FQGNSA. V lost 1 base and J 8 bases, leaving 12 bases between the germline ends. There are 14 residues in the CDR3. Authors' methods: Amplification with reference gene primers provided the estimates of nucleated cell counts. Some clones are missing from TCRdb's copy, which holds only in-frame ones; the method was immunoSEQ multiplex PCR. V, J and clone size reflect that table, while D and trimming were determined from the DNA. Found here are roughly 520,000 clones, around 87% of them singletons; the top ten hold approximately 2%.

This chain uses TRBV7-2 with TRBJ2-1; perhaps TRBD2 as D (6 bases). The TCR originated in a woman in her thirties or forties who had recovered from COVID-19. Sequencing was carried out using PBMCs or T cells enriched from blood (not recorded which). The CDR3, as DNA: TGTGCCAGCAGCTTAGTTACTAGCTCGGATGAGCAGTTCTTC. It specifies CASSLVTSSDEQFF.